The next 4 T cell receptor beta chains were all read from a single sample in a study of cytomegalovirus exposure and HLA in healthy donors. 13 Jbeta primers and 60 Vbeta primers were used for the PCR. TCRdb's copy holds only in-frame clones and misses some; the assay was immunoSEQ multiplex PCR. The table records 210,000 or so clones, almost 80% of them present only once. Sequenced sample: PBMCs. These receptors all come from a man younger than 35 in good health and CMV-seronegative.

V and J are TRBV19 and TRBJ2-1; 8 bases match TRBD2. The CDR3 runs 14 residues. V gave up 4 bases and J gave up 3 bases; unmatched junction bases: 2. The germline V gene encodes CDR1 LNHDA and CDR2 SQIVND (reference sequence). The CDR3: CASSTTSVYNEQFF. The CDR3 DNA follows: TGTGCCAGTAGTACGACTAGCGTCTACAATGAGCAGTTCTTC.

This clone showed up just once. The chain combines TRBV14 with TRBJ2-7, with 9 bases matching TRBD1. This CDR3 region has 17 residues. Germline trimming cut 4 bases from V and 3 bases from J; bases unmatched to any gene: 13. Germline CDR1 reads SGHDN; CDR2 reads FVKESK. DNA of the CDR3: TGTGCCAGCAGCCTGCGGACAGGGGCACACTTAGTCTACGAGCAGTACTTC. Its translation: CASSLRTGAHLVYEQYF.

With respect to this clone: Other nucleotide sequences from this sample produce the same CDR3. The chain recombines TRBV30 with TRBJ1-5; D is perhaps TRBD1 (6 bases). The V gene's germline CDR1 is GTSNPN and CDR2 SVGIG (reference sequence). CDR3 length equals 13 residues. Between the trimmed V and J ends, which lost 0 bases and 5 bases, there was a span of 8 bases. CDR3 nucleotide sequence: TGTGCCTGGAGTGTACAGGGAGATCAGCCCCAGCATTTT. Encoded protein: CAWSVQGDQPQHF.

This clone was detected a few times. The chain links TRBV13 to TRBJ2-5; TRBD1 is a possible D gene (6 bases). The CDR3 has 15 residues. Trimming cost V 5 bases and J 1 base, with 14 bases left between them. CDR1 is PRHDT and CDR2 is FYEKMQ in the germline V gene (reference sequence). CDR3 DNA: TGTGCCAGCAGCGAAACCTGGACAGTCCAAGAGACCCAGTACTTC. This sequence encodes CASSETWTVQETQYF.